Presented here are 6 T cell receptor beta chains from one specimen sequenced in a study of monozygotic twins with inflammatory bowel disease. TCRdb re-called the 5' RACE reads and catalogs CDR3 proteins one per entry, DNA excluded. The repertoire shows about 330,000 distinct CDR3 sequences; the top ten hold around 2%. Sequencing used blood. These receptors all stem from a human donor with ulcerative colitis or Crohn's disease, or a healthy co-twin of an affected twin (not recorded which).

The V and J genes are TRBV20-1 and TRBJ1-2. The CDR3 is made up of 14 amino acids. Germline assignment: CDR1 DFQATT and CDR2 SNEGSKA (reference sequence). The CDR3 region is CSVLQDPPSYGYTF.

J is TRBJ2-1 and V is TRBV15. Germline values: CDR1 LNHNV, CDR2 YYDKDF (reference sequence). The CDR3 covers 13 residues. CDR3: CATSRDGWNEQFF.

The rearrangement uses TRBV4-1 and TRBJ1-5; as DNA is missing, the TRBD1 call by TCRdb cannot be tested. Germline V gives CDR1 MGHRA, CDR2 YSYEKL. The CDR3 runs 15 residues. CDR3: CASSLTGSSNQPQHF.

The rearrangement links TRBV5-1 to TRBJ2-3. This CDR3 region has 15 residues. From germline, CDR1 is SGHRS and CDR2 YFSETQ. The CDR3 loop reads CASSFISLGWDTQYF.

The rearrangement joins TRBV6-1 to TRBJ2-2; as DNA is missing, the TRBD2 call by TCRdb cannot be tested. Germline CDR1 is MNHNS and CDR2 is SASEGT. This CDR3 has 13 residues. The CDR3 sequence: CASSGSGTGELFF.

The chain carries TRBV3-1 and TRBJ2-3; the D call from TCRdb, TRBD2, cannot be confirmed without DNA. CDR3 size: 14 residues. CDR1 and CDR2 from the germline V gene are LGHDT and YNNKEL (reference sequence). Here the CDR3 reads CASSQPSYSHTQYF.